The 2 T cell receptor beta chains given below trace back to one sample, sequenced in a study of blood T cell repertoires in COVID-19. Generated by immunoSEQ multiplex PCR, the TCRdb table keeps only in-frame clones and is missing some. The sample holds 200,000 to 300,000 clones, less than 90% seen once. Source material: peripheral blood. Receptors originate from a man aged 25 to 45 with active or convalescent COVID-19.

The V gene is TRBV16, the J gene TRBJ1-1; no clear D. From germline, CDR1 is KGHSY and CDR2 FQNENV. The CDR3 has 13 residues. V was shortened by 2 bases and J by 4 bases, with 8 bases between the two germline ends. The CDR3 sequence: CASSQESGTEAFF. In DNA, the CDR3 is TGTGCCAGCAGCCAAGAATCAGGCACTGAAGCTTTCTTT.

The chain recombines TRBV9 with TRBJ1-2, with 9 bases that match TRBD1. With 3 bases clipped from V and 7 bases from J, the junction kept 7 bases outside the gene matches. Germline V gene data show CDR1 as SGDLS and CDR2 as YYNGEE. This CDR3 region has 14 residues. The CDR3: CASSGRDRDLGYTF. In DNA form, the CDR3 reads TGTGCCAGCAGCGGACGGGACAGGGATCTTGGCTACACCTTC.